This TCR beta chain was sequenced for a study of T cells expressing NK-cell markers (TCRdb year 2020). Background for the entire study: Several donors provided sorted CD3+CD56+NKG2C+, CD3+CD56+NKG2C- and CD3+CD56-NKG2C+ T-cell subsets, whose TCR beta-chain repertoires were profiled. The study sequenced eight donors, all healthy volunteers chosen at random: three men and five women. Among the eight sequenced donors, only one was HCMV-seronegative, while the other seven were HCMV-seropositive. The libraries were sequenced on Illumina HiSeq 2000/2500, MiSeq or NextSeq, producing 2 x 150 bp reads. What the authors observed across the whole study: In six donors, the dominant CD3+CD56+NKG2C+ clonotypes ranked among the top 10 CD8+ clonotypes, making up about 1.0-7.0% of CD8+ T cells. Whether the expanded NKG2C-expressing T cell clones were specific for HCMV antigens was left unclear. Those dominant clonotypes were again the most abundant among CD3+CD56-NKG2C+ cells in a few donors, at roughly 25-65%.

Including cysteine and phenylalanine, the CDR3 has 16 amino acids. The entry carries no DNA sequence. CDR1 is given as SGHTA and CDR2 as FQGTGA, both from the germline V gene. HCMV-specific IgG was detected in serum with a commercial ELISA kit to determine HCMV serostatus. Ficoll density gradient centrifugation was used to isolate peripheral blood mononuclear cells from blood. The reads were generated on an Illumina HiSeq 2000. TCR beta cDNA libraries were prepared using 5'RACE template switching, which introduced a universal primer site and unique molecular identifiers. cDNA synthesis was primed from the TCR beta constant segment and was followed by two successive PCR amplification steps. In the original analysis: MIGEC handled demultiplexing of the reads and grouping by UMI, while MiTCR was used to assemble and quantify clonotypes. To exclude erroneous sequences, only TCR cDNA sequences supported by at least two reads were retained. The tcR package was used for downstream repertoire analysis, and clonotypes were matched across fractions by CDR3 nucleotide sequence plus V segment. VDJmatch was used to annotate antigen specificity against VDJdb, with one amino acid substitution allowed in CDR3. Each entry corresponds to one CDR3 protein sequence from reads that TCRdb reprocessed, and DNA is not given. What appears here as the V and J calls and clone size reflects TCRdb's work, not the paper's. The sample's records list approximately 22,000 distinct CDR3 sequences. The ten largest clones take up approximately 58% of the sample.

A word on this clonotype: Its antigen has not been determined.

The specimen was blood T cells: a sorted CD56 or NKG2C T cell subset, CD4+ or CD8+ T cells, or bulk PBMC T cells (not recorded which). The origin of this receptor is a man aged 18 to 69 in good health. The chain is encoded by TRBV7-3 joined to TRBJ1-1. The CDR3: CASTLAKGRGYTEAFF.